This T cell receptor beta chain was sequenced for a study of T cells after yellow fever vaccination. For the study at large: Those fractions that held only low numbers of cells were prepared using the SMART-Seq v4 Ultra Low Input RNA kit.

5'RACE template switching added a universal primer site and UMIs to TCR cDNA. TCRdb redid the calling of the 5' RACE reads with MiXCR, one entry per CDR3 protein. The data show roughly 120,000 distinct CDR3 sequences, more than 5.5% seen once. This CDR3 contains 18 residues. Germline CDR1 is LGHNA and CDR2 is YNFKEQ. V lost 2 bases and J lost 3; bases outside the gene matches: 13. Findings of the study overall: Reappearing after the booster were most of the clones from primary vaccination (less than 98% CD4, approximately 85% CD8). High-abundance clonotypes from the bulk population could contaminate FACS-sorted repertoires.

This clonotype appeared a few times. What it binds is unknown. The chain has TRBV4-2 and TRBJ2-3; 8 bases map to TRBD2. Here the sequenced sample was CD4+ T cells sorted from PBMCs, taken 35 to 50 days after the first yellow fever vaccination. This receptor was identified in a man aged 18 to 35 who received the YFV17D yellow fever vaccine. The CDR3 DNA reads TGTGCCAGCAGCCAAAGCCCCGGGGGGGCCGGTAGTACAGATACGCAGTATTTT. This translates into CASSQSPGGAGSTDTQYF.